Below, one TCR beta chain is given with its context. The antigen is unknown. Produced via immunoSEQ multiplex PCR; TCRdb's table is partial and in-frame only. The data contain about 27,000 clones, roughly 76% of them singletons. J gave up 5 bases and V 4 bases, and 2 bases lay outside the gene matches. CDR1 is SEHNR and CDR2 is FQNEAQ in the germline V gene (reference sequence). This CDR3 spans 15 amino acids. The sample is drawn from a study of neoadjuvant nivolumab and ipilimumab in lung cancer. At the level of the study: Nivolumab 3 mg/kg was given days 1, 15 and 29, plus ipilimumab 1 mg/kg day 1 in combination. Regarding the study as a whole: Pretherapy blood TCR richness correlated positively with resected tumor richness. Compared with tumor-adjacent uninvolved lung, resected tumors showed greater richness and clonality.

The source material was tumor tissue, sampled after neoadjuvant nivolumab, alone or with ipilimumab, at or shortly before surgery. This TCR was recovered from an adult with non-small cell lung cancer. The rearrangement joins TRBV7-9 to TRBJ2-1; 13 positions match TRBD2. CDR3 nucleotides: TGTGCCAGCAGCTCGGGACTAGCGGGGCACAATGAGCAGTTCTTC. This codes for CASSSGLAGHNEQFF.